This record looks at one T cell receptor beta chain sequence and its context. Its antigen is unknown. The data are from a study of T cells expressing NK-cell markers. Across the study: Source material for TCR beta repertoires consisted of sorted CD3+CD56+NKG2C+, CD3+CD56+NKG2C- and CD3+CD56-NKG2C+ T cells.

The V gene's germline CDR1 is SGHAT and CDR2 FQNNGV. This CDR3 is built from 16 residues. TCRdb re-called the 5' RACE reads and gives one entry per CDR3 protein, without DNA. The specimen's table records under 600,000 distinct CDR3 sequences. Study-wide points: In several donors, these clonotypes also led the CD3+CD56-NKG2C+ fraction. Top CD8+ clonotypes included the dominant CD3+CD56+NKG2C+ clonotypes in six donors.

What was sequenced was blood T cells: a sorted CD56 or NKG2C T cell subset, CD4+ or CD8+ T cells, or bulk PBMC T cells (not recorded which). The rearrangement links TRBV11-2 to TRBJ2-4; TCRdb returns TRBD1, unconfirmable since there is no DNA. The sequence was collected from a woman between 45 and 65 years old in good health. This chain's CDR3 is CASSFVGPTGRHIQYF.